This entry is about one T cell receptor beta chain. Its specificity is not known. The source of the sample is a study of OX40 agonist ivuxolimab in advanced cancers. Turning to the study itself: A mean age of about 59 years, range roughly 23 to 85, was recorded, and approximately 79% were male.

Deletions cut 1 base from V and 10 bases from J, with 17 bases between. The CDR3 is 16 amino acids. Per germline, CDR1 LGHNA and CDR2 YNFKEQ. Clones were read by immunoSEQ multiplex PCR, and TCRdb kept only the in-frame ones, dropping some. The profile shows 55,000 to 75,000 clones, about 85% of them singletons. Findings and caveats of the study: Also present in some nonresponders was a low level of normalized T-cell clonal expansion.

The source of this sequence is an adult with an advanced solid tumor such as melanoma, head and neck, liver or kidney cancer. The gene calls are TRBV4-2 and TRBJ1-6, with unresolved D. The specimen was CD4+ or CD8+ T cells sorted from blood, collected in a trial of the OX40 agonist ivuxolimab. CDR3 nucleotides: TGTGCCAGCAGCCAAGGAATCCCCGGTGGAAGCTCACCCCTCCACTTT. Amino acid sequence: CASSQGIPGGSSPLHF.